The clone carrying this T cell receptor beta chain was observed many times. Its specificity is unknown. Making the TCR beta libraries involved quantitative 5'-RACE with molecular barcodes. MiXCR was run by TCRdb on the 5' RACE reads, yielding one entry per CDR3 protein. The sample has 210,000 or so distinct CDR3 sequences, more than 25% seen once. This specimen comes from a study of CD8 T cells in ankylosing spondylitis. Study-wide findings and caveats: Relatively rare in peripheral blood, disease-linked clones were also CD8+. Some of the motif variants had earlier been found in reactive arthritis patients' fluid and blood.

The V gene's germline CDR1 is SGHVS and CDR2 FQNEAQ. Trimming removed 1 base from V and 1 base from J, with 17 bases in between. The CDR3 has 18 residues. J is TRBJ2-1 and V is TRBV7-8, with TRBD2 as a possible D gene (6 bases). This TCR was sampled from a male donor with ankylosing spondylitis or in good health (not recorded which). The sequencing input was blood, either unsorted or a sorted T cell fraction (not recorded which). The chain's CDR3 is CASSLGDRLEVSYNEQFF. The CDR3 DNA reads TGTGCCAGCAGCTTAGGGGATCGACTAGAGGTGTCCTACAATGAGCAGTTCTTC.